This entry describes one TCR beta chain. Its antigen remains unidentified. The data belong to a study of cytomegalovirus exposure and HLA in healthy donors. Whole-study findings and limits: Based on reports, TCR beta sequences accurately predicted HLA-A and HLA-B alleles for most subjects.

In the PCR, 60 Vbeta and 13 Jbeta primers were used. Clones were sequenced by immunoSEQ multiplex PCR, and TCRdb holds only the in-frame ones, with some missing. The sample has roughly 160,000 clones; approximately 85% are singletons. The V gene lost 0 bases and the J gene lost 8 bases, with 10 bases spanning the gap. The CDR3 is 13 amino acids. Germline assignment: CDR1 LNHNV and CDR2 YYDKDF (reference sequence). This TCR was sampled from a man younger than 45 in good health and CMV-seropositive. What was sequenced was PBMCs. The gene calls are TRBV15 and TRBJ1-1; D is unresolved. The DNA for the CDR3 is TGTGCCACCAGCAGAGATCTGGGCAGGGAAGCTTTCTTT. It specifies CATSRDLGREAFF.